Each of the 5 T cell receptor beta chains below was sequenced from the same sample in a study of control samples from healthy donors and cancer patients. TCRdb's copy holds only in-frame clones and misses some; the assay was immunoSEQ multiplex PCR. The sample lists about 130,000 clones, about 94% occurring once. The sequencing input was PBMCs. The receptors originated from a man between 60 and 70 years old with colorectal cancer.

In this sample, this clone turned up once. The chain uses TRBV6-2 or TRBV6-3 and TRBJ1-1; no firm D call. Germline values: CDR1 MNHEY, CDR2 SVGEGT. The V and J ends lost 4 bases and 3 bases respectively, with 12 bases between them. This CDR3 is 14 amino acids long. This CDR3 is CASSWRAEDTEAFF. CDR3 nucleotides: TGTGCCAGCAGTTGGAGGGCTGAGGACACTGAAGCTTTCTTT.

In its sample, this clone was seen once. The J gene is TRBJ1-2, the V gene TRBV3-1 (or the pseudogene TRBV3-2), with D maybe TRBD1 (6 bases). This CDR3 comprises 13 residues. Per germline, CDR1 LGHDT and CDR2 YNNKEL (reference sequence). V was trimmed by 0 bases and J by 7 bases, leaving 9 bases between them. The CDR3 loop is CASSQDRGVGYTF. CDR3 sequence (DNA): TGTGCCAGCAGCCAAGATAGGGGGGTTGGCTACACCTTC.

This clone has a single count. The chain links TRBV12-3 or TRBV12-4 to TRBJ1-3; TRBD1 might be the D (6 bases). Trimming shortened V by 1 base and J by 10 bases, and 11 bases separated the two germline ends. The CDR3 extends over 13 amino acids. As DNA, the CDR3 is TGTGCCAGCAGTTTAGGGAATAGGGGGACCATATATTTT. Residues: CASSLGNRGTIYF.

The CDR3 protein is CASSLRSGGATDTQYF. The CDR3 coding sequence is TGTGCCAGCAGCTTAAGAAGCGGGGGGGCAACAGATACGCAGTATTTT. The rearrangement uses TRBV11-1 and TRBJ2-3; 10 positions match TRBD2. Germline V gene data show CDR1 as SGHAT and CDR2 as FQDESV (reference sequence). This CDR3 comprises 16 residues. V lost 2 bases and J lost 3; bases outside the gene matches: 5.

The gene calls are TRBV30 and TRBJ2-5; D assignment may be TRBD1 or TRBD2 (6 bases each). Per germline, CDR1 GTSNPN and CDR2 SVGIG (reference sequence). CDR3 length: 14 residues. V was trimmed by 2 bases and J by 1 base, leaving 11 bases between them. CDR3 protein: CAWSRGDTQETQYF. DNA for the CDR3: TGTGCCTGGAGTAGGGGGGATACCCAAGAGACCCAGTACTTC.